Each of the 28 T cell receptor beta chains below was sequenced from the same sample in a study of T cell clones after liver transplantation. TCRdb's copy holds only in-frame clones and misses some; the assay was immunoSEQ multiplex PCR. The table lists about 68,000 clones, about 91% of them singletons. Sequencing was performed on CD4+ T cells from blood, taken approximately 27 months after liver transplant. The receptors shown here come from a human patient who received a liver transplant. Some of these T cells may belong to the graft donor.

The CDR3 loop is CASSQGASYNEQFF. CDR3 nucleotide sequence: TGTGCCAGCAGCCAGGGGGCCTCCTACAATGAGCAGTTCTTC. The rearrangement links TRBV7-2 to TRBJ2-1; 8 positions match TRBD1. The V and J ends lost 5 bases and 0 bases, in that order; junction bases with no gene match: 0. CDR3 length: 14 residues. Germline-derived CDR1 and CDR2 are SGHTA and FQGNSA.

The chain joins TRBV18 to TRBJ2-1, with 8 bases identical to TRBD2. This CDR3 is built from 18 residues. J gave up 8 bases and V 3 bases, and 18 bases lay outside the gene matches. Germline V gene sequence: CDR1 KGHSH, CDR2 LQKENI. In DNA form, the CDR3 reads TGTGCCAGCTCACCCCCCATAGGTGAGCGGGAGATTCGCTATGAGCAGTTCTTC. Residues: CASSPPIGEREIRYEQFF.

This clone has a single count. The J gene is TRBJ2-7, the V gene TRBV7-9; D is possibly TRBD1 or TRBD2 (7 bases each). Germline V gives CDR1 SEHNR, CDR2 FQNEAQ (reference sequence). The CDR3 loop spans 17 amino acids. The V and J ends lost 6 bases and 6 bases respectively, with 27 bases between them. CDR3 sequence (DNA): TGTGCCAGCAGTAACCCAGGGAGGGGGCTCCGAGAATTCGAGCAGTACTTC. Protein sequence: CASSNPGRGLREFEQYF.

This chain uses TRBV5-1 with TRBJ2-2; TRBD2 matches 13 bases. From germline, CDR1 is SGHRS and CDR2 YFSETQ. This CDR3 has 16 amino acids. With V trimmed by 4 bases and J by 5 bases, 5 bases remained unmatched. As DNA, the CDR3 is TGCGCCAGCAGCCGGACTAGCGGGAGAGGAACCGGGGAGCTGTTTTTT. Translating gives CASSRTSGRGTGELFF. The variable domain in full, with the rest retrieved from reference TRBV5-1 and TRBJ2-2, is KAGVTQTPRYLIKTRGQQVTLSCSPISGHRSVSWYQQTPGQGLQFLFEYFSETQRNKGNFPGRFSGRQFSNSRSEMNVSTLELGDSALYLCASSRTSGRGTGELFFGEGSRLTVL.

The genes are TRBV7-8 and TRBJ1-4; D is undetermined. The CDR3 is 13 residues long. Germline V gene sequence: CDR1 SGHVS, CDR2 FQNEAQ. The V end lost 1 base, the J end lost 5 bases, and 5 bases lay between the germline ends. The CDR3 DNA reads TGTGCCAGCAGCTTAGGACCCAATGAAAAACTGTTTTTT. This translates into CASSLGPNEKLFF.

This clone was seen only once. The chain uses TRBV19 and TRBJ2-7, with D perhaps assigned TRBD1 or TRBD2 (5 bases each). This CDR3 is 16 amino acids long. V was clipped by 4 bases and J by 2 bases, with 18 bases between them. Per germline, CDR1 LNHDA and CDR2 SQIVND (reference sequence). This chain's CDR3 is CASSKWDGLPTYEQYF. The CDR3 nucleotides are TGTGCCAGTAGTAAATGGGACGGGTTACCCACCTACGAGCAGTACTTC.

The chain uses TRBV6-1 and TRBJ2-5; D might be TRBD1 (6 bases). The CDR3 runs 15 residues. The V end was cut by 6 bases, the J end by 2 bases, with 16 bases between. The germline CDR1 and CDR2 sequences are MNHNS and SASEGT. The CDR3: CASRGQRRIQETQYF. CDR3 bases: TGTGCCAGCAGAGGACAGCGGAGGATTCAAGAGACCCAGTACTTC.

The V gene is TRBV6-5, the J gene TRBJ1-1; TRBD1 might be the D (5 bases). The CDR3 is 15 residues long. Trimming left V 2 bases short and J 3 bases short, with 13 bases between. CDR1 is MNHEY, CDR2 SVGAGI, per germline. The CDR3 reads CASSYGTGVHTEAFF. The DNA of the CDR3 is TGTGCCAGCAGTTACGGGACGGGCGTGCACACTGAAGCTTTCTTT.

The chain uses TRBV6-4 and TRBJ2-1, with 12 bases that match TRBD2. Trimming removed 6 bases from V and 7 bases from J; junction bases left unmatched: 10. Germline loops: CDR1 MRHNA, CDR2 SNTAGT. This CDR3 spans 16 amino acids. The CDR3 nucleotides read TGTGCCAGCAGCGCCTCCACTAGCGGGAGGTTGAATGAGCAGTTCTTC. Encoded protein: CASSASTSGRLNEQFF.

The genes are TRBV6-5 and TRBJ1-2; D gene uncertain. Germline V gene data show CDR1 as MNHEY and CDR2 as SVGAGI. Trimming pared 6 bases from V and 2 bases from J, leaving 16 bases between. The CDR3 sequence is 15 residues long. CDR3 DNA: TGTGCCAGCAGCAACTCTGGGCGGGCGAACTATGGCTACACCTTC. Amino acids: CASSNSGRANYGYTF.

The chain has TRBV7-2 and TRBJ1-1; D is undetermined. V was pared by 10 bases and J by 5 bases, with 17 bases between. The CDR3 is made up of 13 amino acids. From germline, CDR1 is SGHTA and CDR2 FQGNSA. DNA for the CDR3: TGTGCCAAAGAGAAACGGGTTGGTACTGAAGCTTTCTTT. It translates to CAKEKRVGTEAFF.

V and J are TRBV5-1 and TRBJ1-2, with TRBD1 as a possible D gene (5 bases). The ends were cut back, 2 bases at V and 6 bases at J, with 11 bases in the middle. Germline CDR1 and CDR2: SGHRS and YFSETQ. This CDR3 spans 13 amino acids. CDR3 in amino acids: CASSLEGPDGYTF. DNA of the CDR3: TGCGCCAGCAGCTTAGAGGGGCCGGATGGCTACACCTTC.

The J gene is TRBJ2-5, the V gene TRBV2; the D call may be TRBD1 or TRBD2 (5 bases each). This CDR3 has 14 residues. Germline-derived CDR1 and CDR2 are SNHLY and FYNNEI. Trimming shortened V by 7 bases and J by 2 bases, and 14 bases separated the two germline ends. In DNA, the CDR3 is TGTGCCAGCACTCGCTCGGGGCAGCAAGAGACCCAGTACTTC. It translates to CASTRSGQQETQYF.

The chain joins TRBV9 to TRBJ2-1; 8 nucleotides align to TRBD2. V was clipped by 0 bases and J by 3 bases; unmatched bases: 5. The length of the CDR3 is 16 residues. Germline values: CDR1 SGDLS, CDR2 YYNGEE. CDR3: CASSVGAGVFYNEQFF. As DNA, the CDR3 is TGTGCCAGCAGCGTAGGAGCGGGAGTATTCTACAATGAGCAGTTCTTC.

This chain joins TRBV19 and TRBJ1-4; 9 bases map to TRBD1. Germline CDR1 LNHDA, CDR2 SQIVND (reference sequence). The V segment lost 1 base and the J segment 5 bases; nucleotides outside the gene matches: 8. The CDR3 totals 17 residues. DNA for the CDR3: TGTGCCAGTAGTATAGTCCTCTTGACAGGGGGAAATGAAAAACTGTTTTTT. Encoded protein: CASSIVLLTGGNEKLFF.

This CDR3 reads CASSEDRVSEKLFF. In DNA, the CDR3 is TGTGCCAGCAGCGAGGACAGGGTGTCGGAAAAACTGTTTTTT. J is TRBJ1-4 and V is TRBV6-1; TRBD1 agrees at 8 bases. CDR1 is MNHNS and CDR2 is SASEGT in the germline V gene. The V segment lost 6 bases and the J segment 8 bases; nucleotides outside the gene matches: 8. The CDR3 is 14 residues long.

The V and J genes are TRBV5-1 and TRBJ2-1, with TRBD2 identical over 9 bases. CDR1 SGHRS and CDR2 YFSETQ come from the germline V gene. CDR3 length: 15 amino acids. After removal of 2 bases from V and 5 bases from J, the junction contained 5 bases not matched to a gene. The CDR3 DNA reads TGCGCCAGCAGCTTTGGCGGGAGGGGCAACAATGAGCAGTTCTTC. Its protein product is CASSFGGRGNNEQFF. The variable domain in full, with the rest retrieved from reference TRBV5-1 and TRBJ2-1, is KAGVTQTPRYLIKTRGQQVTLSCSPISGHRSVSWYQQTPGQGLQFLFEYFSETQRNKGNFPGRFSGRQFSNSRSEMNVSTLELGDSALYLCASSFGGRGNNEQFFGPGTRLTVL.

This sequence joins TRBV19 and TRBJ1-2, with D possibly matching TRBD1 (6 bases). Germline-derived CDR1 and CDR2 are LNHDA and SQIVND (reference sequence). Trimming left V 1 base short and J 1 base short, with 16 bases between. The CDR3 sequence is 17 residues long. CDR3 residues: CASSIGGQQKYNYGYTF. The CDR3 nucleotides are TGTGCCAGTAGTATAGGTGGACAGCAAAAATATAACTATGGCTACACCTTC.

The chain has TRBV20-1 and TRBJ2-4; the D gene is possibly TRBD2 (5 bases). The CDR3 is 11 amino acids. Germline V gene sequence: CDR1 DFQATT, CDR2 SNEGSKA (reference sequence). V lost 3 bases and J lost 9, with 9 bases in between. CDR3 sequence: CSASHAGIQYF. In DNA form, the CDR3 reads TGCAGTGCTAGTCACGCGGGCATTCAGTACTTC.

The chain combines TRBV7-3 with TRBJ2-7; D is possibly TRBD1 (8 bases). The CDR3 totals 13 residues. Trimming shortened V by 5 bases and J by 5 bases, and 13 bases separated the two germline ends. The germline V gene encodes CDR1 SGHTA and CDR2 FQGTGA. CDR3 protein: CASSQQGGNEQYF. The CDR3 DNA reads TGTGCCAGCAGCCAACAGGGGGGGAACGAGCAGTACTTC. Full variable domain (missing parts from reference TRBV7-3 and TRBJ2-7): GAGVSQTPSNKVTEKGKYVELRCDPISGHTALYWYRQSLGQGPEFLIYFQGTGAADDSGLPNDRFFAVRPEGSVSTLKIQRTERGDSAVYLCASSQQGGNEQYFGPGTRLTVT.

The chain carries TRBV11-3 and TRBJ1-1; D call uncertain. V shed 2 bases and J shed 1 base, with 14 bases lying between them. This CDR3 spans 16 amino acids. From germline, CDR1 is SGHNT and CDR2 YENEEA. The CDR3 nucleotides are TGTGCCAGCAGCTTACCCCCAGTACGGGGGAACACTGAAGCTTTCTTT. This translates into CASSLPPVRGNTEAFF.

The rearrangement links TRBV11-3 to TRBJ1-6, with 7 nucleotides matching TRBD1. This CDR3 has 15 amino acids. Germline V lookup: CDR1 SGHNT, CDR2 YENEEA. Losses at the gene ends were 1 base for V and 9 bases for J; bases not matched to a gene: 6. The CDR3 sequence is CASSLGGTVISPLHF. CDR3 in DNA: TGTGCCAGCAGCTTAGGGGGGACAGTAATTTCACCCCTCCACTTT.

The chain has TRBV7-2 and TRBJ2-7; D call uncertain. This CDR3 contains 11 residues. Germline V lookup: CDR1 SGHTA, CDR2 FQGNSA. The germline V and J ends were trimmed by 5 bases and 0 bases, with 2 bases remaining between them. The CDR3 sequence: CASSPSYEQYF. CDR3 in DNA: TGTGCCAGCAGCCCCTCCTACGAGCAGTACTTC.

This clone was found once. The chain joins TRBV19 to TRBJ2-5; 13 nucleotides agree with TRBD2. This CDR3 contains 18 residues. Germline V gives CDR1 LNHDA, CDR2 SQIVND (reference sequence). Trimming at V came to 0 bases and at J to 6 bases, leaving 10 bases not matched to a gene. CDR3 residues: CASSIDIGTSGMRQTQYF. The CDR3, as DNA: TGTGCCAGTAGTATAGATATTGGGACTAGCGGGATGCGCCAGACCCAGTACTTC.

The chain combines TRBV19 with TRBJ1-2, with 8 bases identical to TRBD1. This CDR3 is built from 13 residues. Per the germline V gene, CDR1 is LNHDA and CDR2 is SQIVND (reference sequence). J gave up 4 bases and V 4 bases, and 2 bases lay outside the gene matches. This CDR3 is CASSTGGGYGYTF. CDR3 in DNA: TGTGCCAGTAGTACAGGGGGCGGCTATGGCTACACCTTC.

The CDR3: CASSSGSRLNTGELFF. In DNA form, the CDR3 reads TGTGCCAGCAGTTCAGGGTCACGGCTGAACACCGGGGAGCTGTTTTTT. The chain joins TRBV7-3 to TRBJ2-2, with D possibly being TRBD1 (5 bases). The germline gives CDR1 SGHTA, CDR2 FQGTGA. The CDR3 runs 16 residues. V lost 6 bases and J lost 1, with 15 bases in between.

The chain employs TRBV27 and TRBJ2-7, with 8 bases aligning to TRBD2. Germline V gives CDR1 MNHEY, CDR2 SMNVEV (reference sequence). The CDR3 consists of 14 residues. The trim removed 5 bases at V and 5 bases at J, leaving 8 bases unmatched. The CDR3 DNA reads TGTGCCAGCAGTCAGAGCGGGAGTGCCCACGAGCAGTACTTC. Its protein product is CASSQSGSAHEQYF.

This clone appeared a single time. The V call is TRBV5-1, the J call TRBJ1-1; tentatively, D is TRBD1 (6 bases). Per the germline V gene, CDR1 is SGHRS and CDR2 is YFSETQ. V lost 1 base and J lost 7, with 20 bases in between. This CDR3 spans 16 amino acids. CDR3 nucleotides: TGCGCCAGCAGCTTGTTAGGTCAGGGGATAGATAATGAAGCTTTCTTT. Protein: CASSLLGQGIDNEAFF.